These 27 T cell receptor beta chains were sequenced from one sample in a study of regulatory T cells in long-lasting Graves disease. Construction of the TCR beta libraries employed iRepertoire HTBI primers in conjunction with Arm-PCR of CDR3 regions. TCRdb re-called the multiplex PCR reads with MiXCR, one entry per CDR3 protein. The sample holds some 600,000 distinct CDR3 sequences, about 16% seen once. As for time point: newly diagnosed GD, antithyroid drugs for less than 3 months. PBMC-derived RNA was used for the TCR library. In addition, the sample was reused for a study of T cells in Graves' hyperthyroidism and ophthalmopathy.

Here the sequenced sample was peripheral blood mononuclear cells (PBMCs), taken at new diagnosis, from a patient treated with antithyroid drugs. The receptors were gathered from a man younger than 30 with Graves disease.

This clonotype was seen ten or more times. DNA of the CDR3: TGTGCCAGCAAAAAGGACATAAATGAAGCTTTCTTT. This sequence encodes CASKKDINEAFF. J is TRBJ1-1 and V is TRBV28; maybe TRBD1 (5 bases). The CDR3 covers 12 residues. Germline loops: CDR1 MDHEN, CDR2 SYDVKM. V was pared by 7 bases and J by 7 bases, with 13 bases between.

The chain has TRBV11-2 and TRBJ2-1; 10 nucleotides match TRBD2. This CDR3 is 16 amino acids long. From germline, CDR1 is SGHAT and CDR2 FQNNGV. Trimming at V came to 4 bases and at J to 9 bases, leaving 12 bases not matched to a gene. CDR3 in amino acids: CASSSPPSGRAAEQFF. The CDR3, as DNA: TGTGCCAGCAGCTCCCCCCCGAGCGGGAGGGCCGCTGAGCAGTTCTTC. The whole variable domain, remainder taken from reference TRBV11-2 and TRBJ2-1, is EAGVAQSPRYKIIEKRQSVAFWCNPISGHATLYWYQQILGQGPKLLIQFQNNGVVDDSQLPKDRFSAERLKGVDSTLKIQPAKLEDSAVYLCASSSPPSGRAAEQFFGPGTRLTVL.

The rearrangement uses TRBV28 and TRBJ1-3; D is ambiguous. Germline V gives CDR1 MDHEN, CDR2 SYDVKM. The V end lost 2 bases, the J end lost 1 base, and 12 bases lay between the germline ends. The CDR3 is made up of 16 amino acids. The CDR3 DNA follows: TGTGCCAGCAGTTTAACAATGAGCGCTTCTGGAAACACCATATATTTT. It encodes CASSLTMSASGNTIYF. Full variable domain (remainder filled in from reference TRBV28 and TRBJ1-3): DVKVTQSSRYLVKRTGEKVFLECVQDMDHENMFWYRQDPGLGLRLIYFSYDVKMKEKGDIPEGYSVSREKKERFSLILESASTNQTSMYLCASSLTMSASGNTIYFGEGSWLTVV.

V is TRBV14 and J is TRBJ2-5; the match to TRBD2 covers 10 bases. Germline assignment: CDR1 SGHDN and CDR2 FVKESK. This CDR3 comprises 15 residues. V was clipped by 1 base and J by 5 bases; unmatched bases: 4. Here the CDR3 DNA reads TGTGCCAGCAGCCAAGTGGTTAGCGGGAGGGAGACCCAGTACTTC. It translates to CASSQVVSGRETQYF. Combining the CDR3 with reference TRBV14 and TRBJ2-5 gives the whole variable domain EAGVTQFPSHSVIEKGQTVTLRCDPISGHDNLYWYRRVMGKEIKFLLHFVKESKQDESGMPNNRFLAERTGGTYSTLKVQPAELEDSGVYFCASSQVVSGRETQYFGPGTRLLVL.

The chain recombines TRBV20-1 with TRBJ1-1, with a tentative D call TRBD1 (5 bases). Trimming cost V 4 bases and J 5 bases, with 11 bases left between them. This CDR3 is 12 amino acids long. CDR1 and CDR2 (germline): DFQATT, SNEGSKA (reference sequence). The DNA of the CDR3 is TGCAGTGCTATCGGGGGAAGGACTGAAGCTTTCTTT. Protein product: CSAIGGRTEAFF.

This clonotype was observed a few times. CDR3 sequence: CASRREAGGFYEQYF. CDR3 nucleotide sequence: TGCGCCAGCAGGCGAGAAGCGGGAGGGTTCTACGAGCAGTACTTC. J is TRBJ2-7 and V is TRBV4-1; the match to TRBD2 covers 10 bases. The J segment lost 3 bases and the V segment lost 6 bases, leaving 8 bases of the junction unmatched. CDR1 and CDR2 (germline): MGHRA, YSYEKL. CDR3 length: 15 residues.

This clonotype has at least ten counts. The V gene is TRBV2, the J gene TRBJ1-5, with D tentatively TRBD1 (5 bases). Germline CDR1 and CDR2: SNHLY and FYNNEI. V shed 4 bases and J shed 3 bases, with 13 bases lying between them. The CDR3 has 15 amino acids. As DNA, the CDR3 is TGTGCCAGCAGTGTTGGGCAGACAGACAATCAGCCCCAGCATTTT. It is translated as CASSVGQTDNQPQHF.

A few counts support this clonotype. The CDR3 bases are TGTGCCATCAGAGGTTCAGCGGGGGGTAGCTCCTACAATGAGCAGTTCTTC. It encodes CAIRGSAGGSSYNEQFF. The V and J genes are TRBV10-3 and TRBJ2-1; 9 bases match TRBD2. The CDR3 totals 17 residues. Germline V gives CDR1 ENHRY, CDR2 SYGVKD. The V gene end was trimmed by 6 bases and the J gene end by 0 bases; junction bases not matched to a gene: 9.

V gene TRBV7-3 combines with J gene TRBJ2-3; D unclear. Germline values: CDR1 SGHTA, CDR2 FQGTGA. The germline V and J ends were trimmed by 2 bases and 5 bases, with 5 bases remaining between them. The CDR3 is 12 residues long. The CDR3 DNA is TGTGCCAGCAGCTTATTCCAAGATACGCAGTATTTT. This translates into CASSLFQDTQYF.

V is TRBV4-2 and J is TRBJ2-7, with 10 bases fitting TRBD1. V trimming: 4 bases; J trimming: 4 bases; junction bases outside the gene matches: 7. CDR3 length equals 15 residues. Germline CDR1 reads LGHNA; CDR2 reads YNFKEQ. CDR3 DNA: TGTGCCAGCAGCCGCGGGACAGGGGTTACGTACGAGCAGTACTTC. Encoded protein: CASSRGTGVTYEQYF.

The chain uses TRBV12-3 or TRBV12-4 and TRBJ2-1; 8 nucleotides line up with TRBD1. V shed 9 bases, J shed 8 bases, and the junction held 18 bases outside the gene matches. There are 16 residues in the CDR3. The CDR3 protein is CARHPRTGRNLDEQFF. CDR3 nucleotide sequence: TGTGCCAGACACCCCCGGACAGGGAGAAATTTAGATGAGCAGTTCTTC.

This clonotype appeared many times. CDR3 sequence: CSATRTSGRAYEQYF. CDR3 DNA: TGCAGTGCCACCCGGACTAGCGGGAGGGCCTACGAGCAGTACTTC. The J gene is TRBJ2-7, the V gene TRBV20-1, with 15 bases identical to TRBD2. The CDR3 runs 15 residues. CDR1 is DFQATT and CDR2 is SNEGSKA in the germline V gene (reference sequence). The ends lost 6 bases at V and 2 bases at J; junction bases unmatched: 5.

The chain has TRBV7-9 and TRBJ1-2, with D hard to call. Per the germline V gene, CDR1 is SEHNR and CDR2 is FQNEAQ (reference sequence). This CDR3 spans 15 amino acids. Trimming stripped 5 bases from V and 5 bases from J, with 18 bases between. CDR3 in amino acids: CASSIRSAAPYGYTF. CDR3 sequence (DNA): TGTGCCAGCAGCATACGTAGTGCAGCACCGTATGGCTACACCTTC. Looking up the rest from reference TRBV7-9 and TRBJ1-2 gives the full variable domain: DTGVSQNPRHKITKRGQNVTFRCDPISEHNRLYWYRQTLGQGPEFLTYFQNEAQLEKSRLLSDRFSAERPKGSFSTLEIQRTEQGDSAMYLCASSIRSAAPYGYTFGSGTRLTVV.

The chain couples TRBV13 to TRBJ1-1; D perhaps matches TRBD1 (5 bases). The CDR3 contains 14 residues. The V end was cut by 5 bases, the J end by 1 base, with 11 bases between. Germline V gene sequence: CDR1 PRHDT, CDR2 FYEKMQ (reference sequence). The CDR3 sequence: CASSEGGQNTEAFF. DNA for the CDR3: TGTGCCAGCAGCGAGGGAGGACAGAACACTGAAGCTTTCTTT.

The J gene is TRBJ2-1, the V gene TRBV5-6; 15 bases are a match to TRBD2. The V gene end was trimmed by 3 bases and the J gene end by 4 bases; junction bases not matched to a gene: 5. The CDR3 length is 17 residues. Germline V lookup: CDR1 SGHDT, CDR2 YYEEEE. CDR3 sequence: CASSWTSGRAYYNEQFF. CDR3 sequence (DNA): TGTGCCAGCAGCTGGACTAGCGGGAGGGCCTATTACAATGAGCAGTTCTTC.

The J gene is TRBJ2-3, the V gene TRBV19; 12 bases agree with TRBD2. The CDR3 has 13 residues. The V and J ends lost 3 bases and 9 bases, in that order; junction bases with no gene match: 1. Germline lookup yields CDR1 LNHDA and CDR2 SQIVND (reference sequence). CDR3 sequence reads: CASSIGTSGTQYF. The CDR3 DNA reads TGTGCCAGTAGTATCGGGACTAGCGGGACGCAGTATTTT.

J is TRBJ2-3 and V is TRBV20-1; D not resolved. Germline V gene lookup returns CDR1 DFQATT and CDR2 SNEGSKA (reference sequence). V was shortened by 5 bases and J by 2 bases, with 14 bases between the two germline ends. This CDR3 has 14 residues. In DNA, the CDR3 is TGCAGTGCTCAGCAGGTCTCCCTCACAGATACGCAGTATTTT. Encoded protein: CSAQQVSLTDTQYF.

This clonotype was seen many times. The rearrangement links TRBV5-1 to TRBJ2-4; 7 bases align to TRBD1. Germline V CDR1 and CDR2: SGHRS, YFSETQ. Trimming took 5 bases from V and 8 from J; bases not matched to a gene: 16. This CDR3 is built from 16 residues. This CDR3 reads CASSWTGKAHQDIQYF. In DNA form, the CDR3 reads TGCGCCAGCAGTTGGACAGGCAAGGCGCATCAGGACATTCAGTACTTC.

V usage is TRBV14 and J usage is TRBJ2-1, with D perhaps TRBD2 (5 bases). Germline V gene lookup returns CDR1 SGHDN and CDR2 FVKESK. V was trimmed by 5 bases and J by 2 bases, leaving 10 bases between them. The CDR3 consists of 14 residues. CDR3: CASSSSGTYNEQFF. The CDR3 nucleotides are TGTGCCAGCAGCAGCAGCGGAACCTACAATGAGCAGTTCTTC.

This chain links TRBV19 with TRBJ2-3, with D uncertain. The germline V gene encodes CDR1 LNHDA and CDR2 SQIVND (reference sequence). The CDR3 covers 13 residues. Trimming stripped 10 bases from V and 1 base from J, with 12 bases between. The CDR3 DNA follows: TGTGCCACCCTGAAGGATGGCACAGATACGCAGTATTTT. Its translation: CATLKDGTDTQYF. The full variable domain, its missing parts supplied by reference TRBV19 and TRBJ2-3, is DGGITQSPKYLFRKEGQNVTLSCEQNLNHDAMYWYRQDPGQGLRLIYYSQIVNDFQKGDIAEGYSVSREKKESFPLTVTSAQKNPTAFYLCATLKDGTDTQYFGPGTRLTVL.

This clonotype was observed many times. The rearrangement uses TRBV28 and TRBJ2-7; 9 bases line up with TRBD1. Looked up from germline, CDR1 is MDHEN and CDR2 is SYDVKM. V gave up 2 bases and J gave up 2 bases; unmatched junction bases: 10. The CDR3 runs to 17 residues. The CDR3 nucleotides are TGTGCCAGCAGTTTAAAGATTGGTGGACAGGGGACCTACGAGCAGTACTTC. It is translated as CASSLKIGGQGTYEQYF.

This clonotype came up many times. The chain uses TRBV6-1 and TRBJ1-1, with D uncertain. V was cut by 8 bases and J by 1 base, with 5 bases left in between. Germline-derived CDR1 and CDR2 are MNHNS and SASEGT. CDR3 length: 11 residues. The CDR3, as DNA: TGTGCCAGCTACCGGAACACTGAAGCTTTCTTT. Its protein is CASYRNTEAFF.

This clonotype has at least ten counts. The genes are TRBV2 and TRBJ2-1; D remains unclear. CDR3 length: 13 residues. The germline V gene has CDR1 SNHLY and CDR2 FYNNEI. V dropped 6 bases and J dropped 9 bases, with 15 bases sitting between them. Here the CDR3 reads CASRWFGDAEQFF. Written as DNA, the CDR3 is TGTGCCAGCAGGTGGTTTGGAGATGCTGAGCAGTTCTTC. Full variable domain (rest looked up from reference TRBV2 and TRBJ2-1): EPEVTQTPSHQVTQMGQEVILRCVPISNHLYFYWYRQILGQKVEFLVSFYNNEISEKSEIFDDQFSVERPDGSNFTLKIRSTKLEDSAMYFCASRWFGDAEQFFGPGTRLTVL.

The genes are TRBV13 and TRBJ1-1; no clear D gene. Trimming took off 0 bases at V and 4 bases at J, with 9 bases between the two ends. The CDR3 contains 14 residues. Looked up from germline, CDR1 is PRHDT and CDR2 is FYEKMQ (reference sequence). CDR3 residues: CASSLGPRGTEAFF. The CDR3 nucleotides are TGTGCCAGCAGCTTAGGCCCCCGGGGCACTGAAGCTTTCTTT.

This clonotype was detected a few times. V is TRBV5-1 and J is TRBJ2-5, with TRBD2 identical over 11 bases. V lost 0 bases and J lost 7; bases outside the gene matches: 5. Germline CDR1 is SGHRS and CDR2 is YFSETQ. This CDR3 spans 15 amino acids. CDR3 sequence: CASSLGLAGSVTQYF. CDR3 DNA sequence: TGCGCCAGCAGCTTGGGACTAGCGGGGTCCGTGACCCAGTACTTC.

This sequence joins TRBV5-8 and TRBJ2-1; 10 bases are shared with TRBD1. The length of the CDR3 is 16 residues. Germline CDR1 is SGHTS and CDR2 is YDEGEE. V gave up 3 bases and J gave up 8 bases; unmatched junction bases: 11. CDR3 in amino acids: CASSSRDRGLLDEQFF. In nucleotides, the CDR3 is TGTGCCAGCAGCTCCCGGGACAGGGGCCTTTTGGATGAGCAGTTCTTC.

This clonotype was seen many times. CDR3 sequence: CASSFGGPGSFF. CDR3 nucleotide sequence: TGTGCCAGCAGCTTTGGAGGGCCGGGGTCGTTCTTC. The chain couples TRBV7-2 to TRBJ2-1; D perhaps matches TRBD2 (6 bases). The CDR3 loop spans 12 amino acids. The germline V gene has CDR1 SGHTA and CDR2 FQGNSA. The V end lost 3 bases, the J end lost 15 bases, and 15 bases lay between the germline ends. The full variable domain, in which reference TRBV7-2 and TRBJ2-1 provide the parts outside the CDR3, is GAGVSQSPSNKVTEKGKDVELRCDPISGHTALYWYRQSLGQGLEFLIYFQGNSAPDKSGLPSDRFSAERTGGSVSTLTIQRTQQEDSAVYLCASSFGGPGSFFGPGTRLTVL.